Listed below are T cell receptor beta chains from one sample, sequenced in a study of cytomegalovirus exposure and HLA in healthy donors. Here immunoSEQ multiplex PCR was the method, and the copy in TCRdb shows in-frame clones only, minus some. The sample has roughly 56,000 clones, over 75% seen once. The specimen sequenced was PBMCs. The receptors here all came from a man between 18 and 29 years old in good health and CMV-seronegative. The CDR3 runs from the conserved cysteine through the conserved F or W. A D gene is named only where the DNA matches it firmly.

d_call	j_call	v_call	cdr3_aa
TRBD1	TRBJ2-7	TRBV6-1	CASRDRYEQYF
NA	TRBJ2-7	TRBV7-6	CASSLQGQTDEQYF
NA	TRBJ2-7	TRBV7-3	CASSLYPSSYEQYF
NA	TRBJ2-1	TRBV7-6	CASSLALRGAGGDEQFF
NA	TRBJ1-5	TRBV2	CASGGRAPNQPQHF
TRBD1	TRBJ1-4	TRBV5-1	CASSLAGGNEKLFF
TRBD1	TRBJ2-5	TRBV25-1	CASSEATGQPQETQYF
TRBD1	TRBJ1-6	TRBV4-1	CASSHSGQDLMGSSPLHF
NA	TRBJ2-5	TRBV5-4	CASSLRRGQETQYF
NA	TRBJ2-5	TRBV14	CASSPGGVPQETQYF
TRBD1	TRBJ2-7	TRBV5-5	CASSPEGQAYEQYF
NA	TRBJ1-6	TRBV2	CASSVGVSSYNSPLHF
NA	TRBJ1-1	TRBV7-2	CASSRSGQNTEAFF
TRBD2	TRBJ2-5	TRBV4-1	CASSGGTLAGGSGETQYF
TRBD1	TRBJ2-5	TRBV11-2	CASSRTGRGQETQYF
TRBD1	TRBJ1-5	TRBV18	CASSQPGQGNQPQHF
NA	TRBJ2-7	TRBV10-2	CASSEPGTTYEQYF
NA	TRBJ2-6	TRBV27	CASSTGFGANVLTF
NA	TRBJ1-2	TRBV28	CASSRGRWGRGFYGYTF
TRBD1	TRBJ1-2	TRBV6-6	CASMGTVSANYGYTF
NA	TRBJ2-2	TRBV7-6	CASSLGGGGAGELFF
NA	TRBJ2-5	TRBV18	CASSPLRPGETQYF
TRBD1	TRBJ2-7	TRBV29-1	CSVTGTGVYEQYF
NA	TRBJ1-3	TRBV5-1	CASSRGHSGNTIYF
NA	TRBJ2-5	TRBV11-3	CASSPRTGEETQYF
NA	TRBJ2-2	TRBV2	CASRARLLGELFF
NA	TRBJ1-2	TRBV6-1	CASRLARGENYGYTF
NA	TRBJ1-1	TRBV7-9	CASSLAGVSTEAFF
NA	TRBJ2-3	TRBV5-1	CASSYQGTDTQYF
NA	TRBJ1-6	TRBV2	CASTPEPNSPLHF
TRBD2	TRBJ2-7	TRBV5-6	CASSSGPGLGYEQYF
NA	TRBJ1-6	TRBV10-3	CAISAQGNSPLHF
TRBD1	TRBJ2-4	TRBV28	CASSLRDRGNIQYF
NA	TRBJ2-7	TRBV5-1	CASRRDSYEQYF
NA	TRBJ1-1	TRBV2	CASSPTRGGQNTEAFF
TRBD1	TRBJ2-6	TRBV4-1	CASSPLTLRQGAGANVLTF
NA	TRBJ2-1	TRBV25-1	CASSFGNEQFF
NA	TRBJ2-3	TRBV10-3	CAISVAGTDTQYF
NA	TRBJ1-2	TRBV6-5	CASQGQDYGYTF